The rows below give T cell receptor beta chains drawn from one sample of a study of cytomegalovirus exposure and HLA in healthy donors. The protocol was immunoSEQ multiplex PCR, while the TCRdb copy is restricted to in-frame clones and leaves out a portion. The profile shows roughly 100,000 clones, approximately 72% of them singletons. Material: PBMCs. All receptors come from a man aged 25 to 45 in good health and CMV-seronegative. CDR3s include the opening cysteine and the closing phenylalanine or tryptophan. The D gene is left open where the match is weak. Clone size appears in some rows only: once, few, many, or a class for an expanded clone.

J gene	D gene	clone size	V gene	CDR3 protein	CDR3 DNA
TRBJ2-3	TRBD2	.	TRBV4-3	CASSQGGGLANTDTQYF	TGCGCCAGCAGCCAAGGGGGCGGACTAGCAAACACAGATACGCAGTATTTT
TRBJ1-2	.	.	TRBV7-2	CASSLDGNYGYTF	TGTGCCAGCAGCTTAGACGGGAACTATGGCTACACCTTC
TRBJ2-7	.	.	TRBV10-3	CAISPGLGDEQYF	TGTGCCATCAGTCCGGGACTGGGCGACGAGCAGTACTTC
TRBJ1-1	.	.	TRBV2	CASSVGARTEAFF	TGTGCCAGCAGTGTTGGGGCACGGACTGAAGCTTTCTTT
TRBJ1-1	.	.	TRBV6-5	CASTRLRGNTEAFF	TGTGCCAGCACCAGATTAAGGGGGAACACTGAAGCTTTCTTT
TRBJ2-7	TRBD1	.	TRBV6-5	CASRLGQGGGYEQYF	TGTGCCAGCAGGCTCGGACAGGGGGGCGGGTACGAGCAGTACTTC
TRBJ2-2	TRBD2	.	TRBV7-6	CASSLLIGTSGTSGELFF	TGTGCCAGCAGCTTGCTTATCGGGACTAGCGGGACCAGCGGGGAGCTGTTTTTT
TRBJ2-7	.	once	TRBV27	CASSARQGAYEQYF	TGTGCCAGCAGTGCCCGCCAGGGTGCCTACGAGCAGTACTTC
TRBJ2-7	.	.	TRBV4-2	CASSQAVLGDSSYEQYF	TGTGCCAGCAGCCAAGCAGTTCTAGGGGACTCCTCCTACGAGCAGTACTTC
TRBJ2-3	.	.	TRBV18	CASSLLGQDTDTQYF	TGTGCCAGCTCGCTGCTGGGCCAGGACACAGATACGCAGTATTTT
TRBJ2-7	TRBD2	.	TRBV6-4	CARTGGRVDREQYF	TGTGCCAGGACCGGCGGGAGGGTTGATAGGGAGCAGTACTTC
TRBJ1-4	.	.	TRBV5-1	CASTLGDSRNEKLFF	TGCGCCAGCACCTTGGGTGACAGCCGTAATGAAAAACTGTTTTTT
TRBJ2-3	TRBD2	.	TRBV28	CASSSLAGAVDTQYF	TGTGCCAGCAGTTCACTAGCGGGAGCCGTAGATACGCAGTATTTT
TRBJ2-7	TRBD2	.	TRBV4-1	CASSRISGDLYEQYF	TGCGCCAGCAGTCGGATTAGCGGGGATCTTTACGAGCAGTACTTC
TRBJ1-1	.	.	TRBV7-9	CTSSLTGNTEAFF	TGTACCAGCAGCTTAACGGGGAACACTGAAGCTTTCTTT
TRBJ2-2	.	.	TRBV7-9	CASSHPQQPWGELFF	TGTGCCAGCAGCCACCCCCAACAGCCTTGGGGGGAGCTGTTTTTT
TRBJ2-3	.	.	TRBV9	CASSPRLGDTQYF	TGTGCCAGCAGCCCCAGACTAGGAGATACGCAGTATTTT
TRBJ1-6	TRBD1	.	TRBV7-2	CASSLVSQGARSPLHF	TGTGCCAGCAGCTTAGTTTCGCAGGGGGCGCGTTCACCCCTCCACTTT
TRBJ1-1	.	.	TRBV18	CASSPRGIGTEAFF	TGTGCCAGCTCACCCAGGGGCATAGGCACTGAAGCTTTCTTT
TRBJ2-7	.	once	TRBV19	CASSIGGGDNEQYF	TGTGCCAGTAGTATCGGCGGAGGAGACAACGAGCAGTACTTC
TRBJ1-1	.	.	TRBV28	CAVGGWGNTEAFF	TGTGCCGTCGGGGGGTGGGGGAACACTGAAGCTTTCTTT
TRBJ2-1	TRBD1	.	TRBV10-3	CAISPRTGAENNEQFF	TGTGCCATCAGCCCCAGGACAGGGGCAGAAAACAATGAGCAGTTCTTC
TRBJ2-1	TRBD1	few	TRBV6-5	CASRGQRDEQFF	TGTGCCAGCAGGGGACAGCGAGATGAGCAGTTCTTC
TRBJ2-5	.	.	TRBV2	CAIRLQTQGTQYF	TGTGCCATCCGACTTCAAACCCAAGGGACCCAGTACTTC
TRBJ2-7	.	.	TRBV6-1	CASSDYSLWIYEQYF	TGTGCCAGCAGTGACTACAGCCTTTGGATTTACGAGCAGTACTTC
TRBJ1-4	.	few	TRBV9	CASSVGQGSGAEKLFF	TGTGCCAGCAGCGTTGGTCAGGGCTCAGGAGCTGAAAAACTGTTTTTT
TRBJ2-1	.	.	TRBV11-2	CASSSNRALYNEQFF	TGTGCCAGCAGCTCTAACAGGGCCCTCTACAATGAGCAGTTCTTC
TRBJ2-7	TRBD1	.	TRBV6-1	CASSVVRGSYEQYF	TGTGCCAGCAGTGTGGTCAGGGGGTCCTACGAGCAGTACTTC
TRBJ1-4	TRBD1	.	TRBV28	CASGTGNEKLFF	TGTGCCAGCGGGACAGGGAATGAAAAACTGTTTTTT
TRBJ2-7	TRBD2	.	TRBV18	CASSPDQLLGLAGGGEQYF	TGTGCCAGCTCACCCGATCAACTATTGGGACTAGCGGGAGGAGGAGAGCAGTACTTC
TRBJ1-4	.	few	TRBV4-3	CASSHTSGLRGEKLFF	TGCGCCAGCAGCCACACATCAGGGTTAAGGGGTGAAAAACTGTTTTTT
TRBJ2-1	TRBD2	.	TRBV4-1	CASSRSSGRVRDEQFF	TGCGCCAGCAGCCGATCTAGCGGGAGAGTCCGGGATGAGCAGTTCTTC
TRBJ2-5	.	.	TRBV6-6	CASCPVAGQETQYF	TGTGCCAGCTGCCCCGTGGCGGGGCAAGAGACCCAGTACTTC
TRBJ1-1	TRBD1	.	TRBV4-3	CASSQAGTGTEAFF	TGCGCCAGCAGCCAAGCCGGGACAGGCACTGAAGCTTTCTTT
TRBJ2-3	TRBD2	.	TRBV29-1	CSVAGLAGVTDTQYF	TGCAGCGTTGCCGGACTAGCGGGAGTCACAGATACGCAGTATTTT
TRBJ1-1	TRBD1	few	TRBV7-8	CASSLDRHTEAFF	TGTGCCAGCAGCTTGGACAGGCACACTGAAGCTTTCTTT
TRBJ2-5	TRBD2	.	TRBV29-1	CSVVGAAGGTQETQYF	TGCAGCGTTGTAGGGGCAGCGGGGGGTACCCAAGAGACCCAGTACTTC
TRBJ1-5	.	.	TRBV7-6	CASSFFCSFVLVSGQPQHF	TGTGCCAGCAGCTTTTTCTGTTCTTTTGTGTTGGTCTCGGGTCAGCCCCAGCATTTT
TRBJ1-1	.	few	TRBV5-6	CASRGTRNTEAFF	TGTGCCAGCAGGGGGACACGTAACACTGAAGCTTTCTTT
TRBJ1-1	.	.	TRBV7-8	CASSPVVRGTEAFF	TGTGCCAGCAGCCCGGTGGTCAGGGGCACTGAAGCTTTCTTT
TRBJ2-1	TRBD1	few	TRBV28	CASRETGFPYNEQFF	TGTGCCAGCAGAGAGACAGGGTTCCCCTACAATGAGCAGTTCTTC
TRBJ1-3	.	few	TRBV11-2	CASSLDRSGNTIYF	TGTGCCAGCAGCTTAGACAGGTCTGGAAACACCATATATTTT
TRBJ1-4	.	.	TRBV7-7	CASSPMQAGDNEKLFF	TGTGCCAGCAGCCCAATGCAGGCAGGGGATAATGAAAAACTGTTTTTT
TRBJ2-1	TRBD2	.	TRBV5-1	CASSLAAGVSDNEQFF	TGCGCCAGCAGCTTGGCCGCGGGAGTTAGCGACAATGAGCAGTTCTTC
TRBJ1-4	.	.	TRBV2	CASSWLGAYEKLFF	TGTGCCAGCAGCTGGCTGGGGGCTTATGAAAAACTGTTTTTT
TRBJ1-2	TRBD1	.	TRBV4-1	CASSRARDSINYGYTF	TGCGCCAGCAGCCGAGCCCGGGACAGCATTAACTATGGCTACACCTTC
TRBJ2-3	.	.	TRBV9	CASSRDFGADTQYF	TGTGCCAGCAGCCGGGACTTTGGGGCAGATACGCAGTATTTT
TRBJ2-2	.	.	TRBV25-1	CASTDDRTGELFF	TGTGCCAGCACTGATGACAGGACCGGGGAGCTGTTTTTT
TRBJ2-1	.	few	TRBV29-1	CSVEVWDIQQFF	TGCAGCGTTGAAGTGTGGGACATACAGCAGTTCTTC
TRBJ1-1	.	.	TRBV6-1	CASRGVNTEAFF	TGTGCCAGCAGAGGAGTGAACACTGAAGCTTTCTTT
TRBJ2-5	.	.	TRBV7-2	CASSRYRVEATQYF	TGTGCCAGCAGTCGTTACAGGGTCGAGGCGACCCAGTACTTC
TRBJ2-3	.	.	TRBV18	CASSPPSGDTQYF	TGTGCCAGCTCACCACCGTCGGGGGATACGCAGTATTTT